A single sample gave rise to the 16 T cell receptor beta chains below, sequenced in a study of a mutant IDH1 vaccine in newly diagnosed glioma. Specified time point: baseline, week 1 (first vaccination visit). Treatment defined: pre-vaccination baseline after standard-of-care therapy. Generated by immunoSEQ multiplex PCR, the TCRdb table keeps only in-frame clones and is missing some. Of 55,000 to 70,000 clones detected, 80% to 90% appear once; the ten largest clones hold 2.9%. The source material was PBMCs, sampled from a glioma patient treated with radiotherapy, temozolomide or both. These receptors originate from a man aged 25 to 40 with glioma.

V is TRBV10-3 and J is TRBJ2-5; a possible D gene is TRBD2 (5 bases). With 10 bases removed from V and 1 base from J, the gap between germline ends came to 13 bases. The CDR3 extends over 13 amino acids. CDR1 ENHRY and CDR2 SYGVKD come from the germline V gene. In nucleotides, the CDR3 is TGTGCCACCTCTCCGGGGTCCCAAGAGACCCAGTACTTC. Translated: CATSPGSQETQYF.

This clone has only one observation. The chain uses TRBV30 and TRBJ2-5; D is tentatively TRBD1 or TRBD2 (5 bases each). The germline V gene encodes CDR1 GTSNPN and CDR2 SVGIG (reference sequence). The CDR3 extends over 13 amino acids. The V end lost 5 bases, the J end lost 1 base, and 11 bases lay between the germline ends. The CDR3 nucleotides are TGTGCCTGGGGGGACGGACCCCAAGAGACCCAGTACTTC. Translated: CAWGDGPQETQYF.

DNA of the CDR3: TGTGCCAGCAGCTCCCCGGGGTCGAGTAGCGGCACTGAAGCTTTCTTT. Protein sequence: CASSSPGSSSGTEAFF. The V call is TRBV28, the J call TRBJ1-1, with D unclear. Germline assignment: CDR1 MDHEN and CDR2 SYDVKM. The length of the CDR3 is 16 residues. Trimming left V 6 bases short and J 4 bases short, with 21 bases between. Looking up the rest from reference TRBV28 and TRBJ1-1 gives the full variable domain: DVKVTQSSRYLVKRTGEKVFLECVQDMDHENMFWYRQDPGLGLRLIYFSYDVKMKEKGDIPEGYSVSREKKERFSLILESASTNQTSMYLCASSSPGSSSGTEAFFGQGTRLTVV.

The CDR3 nucleotides read TGTGCCAGCAGTTCCCTCTTGAACTCTGGGGCCAACGTCCTGACTTTC. Protein: CASSSLLNSGANVLTF. The chain employs TRBV28 and TRBJ2-6, with D unresolved. Trimming took off 4 bases at V and 0 bases at J, with 10 bases between the two ends. This CDR3 contains 16 residues. Germline CDR1 reads MDHEN; CDR2 reads SYDVKM.

The rearrangement uses TRBV5-1 and TRBJ1-1; D ambiguous. From germline, CDR1 is SGHRS and CDR2 YFSETQ. The V end was cut by 0 bases, the J end by 1 base, with 13 bases between. This CDR3 is 16 amino acids long. CDR3 sequence: CASSLGSSIRNTEAFF. The CDR3 DNA follows: TGCGCCAGCAGCTTGGGGAGCAGCATTAGGAACACTGAAGCTTTCTTT.

The V and J genes are TRBV7-9 and TRBJ2-7, with D possibly TRBD2 on 7 matching bases. Germline V gene lookup returns CDR1 SEHNR and CDR2 FQNEAQ (reference sequence). The V end lost 4 bases, the J end lost 0 bases, and 19 bases lay between the germline ends. This CDR3 contains 17 residues. The CDR3: CASSSRGGGALSYEQYF. The CDR3, as DNA: TGTGCCAGCAGCTCCCGGGGAGGGGGGGCCCTCTCCTACGAGCAGTACTTC.

V and J are TRBV13 and TRBJ1-3, with TRBD1 identical over 9 bases. V gave up 5 bases and J gave up 0 bases; unmatched junction bases: 5. The V gene's germline CDR1 is PRHDT and CDR2 FYEKMQ (reference sequence). The CDR3 loop spans 16 amino acids. CDR3 region: CASSKGTGPSGNTIYF. DNA for the CDR3: TGTGCCAGCAGCAAGGGGACAGGGCCCTCTGGAAACACCATATATTTT.

The V call is TRBV19, the J call TRBJ1-4; 9 bases line up with TRBD1. Germline CDR1 LNHDA, CDR2 SQIVND (reference sequence). V lost 6 bases to trimming and J lost 8 bases; unmatched junction nucleotides: 4. This CDR3 has 13 amino acids. CDR3 loop: CASRRTGVEKLFF. The CDR3 DNA follows: TGTGCCAGTAGGAGGACAGGGGTCGAAAAACTGTTTTTT.

This clone appeared a few times. This chain links TRBV6-5 with TRBJ1-1; D is uncertain. Per the germline V gene, CDR1 is MNHEY and CDR2 is SVGAGI. V was cut by 4 bases and J by 6 bases, with 18 bases left in between. This CDR3 is built from 15 residues. The CDR3 loop reads CASSSHGEVPPEAFF. The CDR3 DNA reads as TGTGCCAGCAGTTCTCACGGGGAGGTTCCCCCTGAAGCTTTCTTT.

This chain uses TRBV6-1 with TRBJ2-7; D call uncertain. The CDR3 covers 14 residues. The germline CDR1 and CDR2 sequences are MNHNS and SASEGT. V was trimmed by 2 bases and J by 4 bases, leaving 12 bases between them. The DNA for the CDR3 is TGTGCCAGCAGTGAACGCTTTTTCCAATACGAGCAGTACTTC. Translating gives CASSERFFQYEQYF.

The chain links TRBV7-6 to TRBJ2-1; 9 nucleotides line up with TRBD1. Germline V gene sequence: CDR1 SGHVS, CDR2 FNYEAQ. The length of the CDR3 is 16 residues. V shed 0 bases and J 2 bases; nucleotides not matched to a gene: 2. CDR3 amino acids: CASSLADRGTYNEQFF. The CDR3 DNA follows: TGTGCCAGCAGCTTAGCGGACAGGGGCACCTACAATGAGCAGTTCTTC.

This chain connects TRBV5-1 to TRBJ1-1, with TRBD1 as a possible D gene (5 bases). CDR1 and CDR2 from the germline V gene are SGHRS and YFSETQ. This CDR3 region has 15 residues. Trimming removed 4 bases at V and 5 bases at J, with 18 bases between. CDR3 coding DNA: TGCGCCAGCAGCGGCACCCCGGGGCCGGGGACTGAAGCTTTCTTT. Amino acid sequence: CASSGTPGPGTEAFF. The entire variable domain, with the rest obtained from reference TRBV5-1 and TRBJ1-1, is as follows: KAGVTQTPRYLIKTRGQQVTLSCSPISGHRSVSWYQQTPGQGLQFLFEYFSETQRNKGNFPGRFSGRQFSNSRSEMNVSTLELGDSALYLCASSGTPGPGTEAFFGQGTRLTVV.

The rearrangement uses TRBV18 and TRBJ1-4; D remains ambiguous. Trimming cost V 2 bases and J 8 bases, with 15 bases left between them. CDR1 KGHSH and CDR2 LQKENI come from the germline V gene. The CDR3 has 15 amino acids. CDR3 sequence reads: CASSPSQVAWEKLFF. The CDR3 DNA reads TGTGCCAGCTCACCATCTCAGGTGGCCTGGGAAAAACTGTTTTTT.

This clone was counted only a few times. The chain recombines TRBV7-8 with TRBJ1-1; D not certain. V lost 0 bases, J lost 8 bases, and 13 bases lay in between. The CDR3 has 14 amino acids. The germline V gene has CDR1 SGHVS and CDR2 FQNEAQ. CDR3 coding DNA: TGTGCCAGCAGCTTAGCGCCTGGTGTAACCGAAGCTTTCTTT. Translation gives CASSLAPGVTEAFF.

This chain uses TRBV4-1 with TRBJ2-3; D is perhaps TRBD1 (6 bases). Germline loops: CDR1 MGHRA, CDR2 YSYEKL. CDR3 length equals 16 residues. Deletions cut 1 base from V and 1 base from J, with 12 bases between. The CDR3 loop is CASSQAQGQGTDTQYF. For the CDR3, the DNA is TGCGCCAGCAGCCAAGCCCAGGGGCAAGGCACAGATACGCAGTATTTT.

V gene TRBV6-1 combines with J gene TRBJ2-4; D uncertain. Germline CDR1 and CDR2: MNHNS and SASEGT. V was pared by 1 base and J by 7 bases, with 2 bases between. The CDR3 length is 11 residues. DNA for the CDR3: TGTGCCAGCAGTGAAGTTAACATTCAGTACTTC. Protein: CASSEVNIQYF.